The 6 T cell receptor beta chains reported below all come from one sample, sequenced in a study of PD-1 blockade in classical Hodgkin lymphoma (dated by TCRdb to the early 2020s). In light of the paper, this sample's time point label describes: cycle 4 day 1 (C4D1), after less than seven weeks of nivolumab. All trial patients had relapsed after autologous stem cell transplantation, with cohorts A, B and C differing in prior brentuximab vedotin exposure. Magnetic negative selection with a Miltenyi CD4+ T cell isolation kit was used to purify CD4+ T cells from thawed PBMCs. Libraries were made using the immunoSEQ multiplex PCR assay. TCRdb retrieved this table from immuneACCESS and kept in-frame rearrangements only. Not all clones are present; in checked studies, unresolved V genes account for under half, and no reason is known for the remainder. The sample table shows around 31,000 clones, and under 90% are seen once. Approximately 0.81% of the sample rests with the top ten.

This material consisted of CD4+ T cells from blood, taken before the fourth cycle of nivolumab. The receptor source for this set is a human donor with classical Hodgkin lymphoma.

V usage is TRBV19 and J usage is TRBJ2-3, with 10 bases that match TRBD1. This CDR3 spans 15 amino acids. V lost 6 bases and J lost 4; bases outside the gene matches: 7. In germline, CDR1 is LNHDA, CDR2 SQIVND (reference sequence). The CDR3 bases are TGTGCCAGTAGCCCCGACAGGGGGCAGGCAGATACGCAGTATTTT. Its translation: CASSPDRGQADTQYF.

The chain combines TRBV15 with TRBJ1-2, with TRBD1 matching over 8 bases. CDR1 and CDR2 from the germline V gene are LNHNV and YYDKDF (reference sequence). V trimming: 3 bases; J trimming: 4 bases; junction bases outside the gene matches: 7. The length of the CDR3 is 15 residues. CDR3 loop: CATSSRQGQGYGYTF. CDR3 nucleotide sequence: TGTGCCACCAGCAGTAGACAGGGGCAGGGCTATGGCTACACCTTC.

This sequence joins TRBV6-5 and TRBJ1-3; possibly TRBD1 for D (5 bases). Germline assignment: CDR1 MNHEY and CDR2 SVGAGI. There are 14 residues in the CDR3. With 5 bases removed from V and 1 base from J, the gap between germline ends came to 9 bases. CDR3 in amino acids: CASSRGGSGNTIYF. The CDR3 DNA reads TGTGCCAGCAGTCGCGGGGGGTCTGGAAACACCATATATTTT.

The genes are TRBV5-1 and TRBJ2-5; D remains ambiguous. V was shortened by 4 bases and J by 5 bases, with 12 bases between the two germline ends. The CDR3 contains 13 residues. Germline lookup yields CDR1 SGHRS and CDR2 YFSETQ. CDR3 protein: CASSAANGETQYF. CDR3 coding DNA: TGCGCCAGCAGCGCCGCCAACGGGGAGACCCAGTACTTC.

The chain has TRBV19 and TRBJ2-1, with 10 bases aligning to TRBD2. The CDR3 sequence is 13 residues long. Per germline, CDR1 LNHDA and CDR2 SQIVND (reference sequence). V gave up 5 bases and J gave up 9 bases; unmatched junction bases: 4. The CDR3 spells CASSVQRGGEQFF. In nucleotides, the CDR3 is TGTGCCAGTAGTGTGCAGCGGGGGGGTGAGCAGTTCTTC. Complete variable domain (other parts from reference TRBV19 and TRBJ2-1): DGGITQSPKYLFRKEGQNVTLSCEQNLNHDAMYWYRQDPGQGLRLIYYSQIVNDFQKGDIAEGYSVSREKKESFPLTVTSAQKNPTAFYLCASSVQRGGEQFFGPGTRLTVL.

The genes are TRBV4-3 and TRBJ2-7; no reliable D call. Germline CDR1 reads LGHNA; CDR2 reads YSLEER. Trimming stripped 3 bases from V and 8 bases from J, with 20 bases between. The CDR3 runs to 15 residues. The CDR3 sequence: CASSQLTPGLTKQYF. Here the CDR3 DNA reads TGCGCCAGCAGCCAGCTAACACCGGGCCTCACAAAGCAGTACTTC.